One T cell receptor beta chain is described in this entry. These data come from a study of cytomegalovirus exposure and HLA in healthy donors. The V and J ends lost 0 bases and 5 bases, in that order; junction bases with no gene match: 8. Germline V gene data show CDR1 as SGHRS and CDR2 as YFSETQ. This CDR3 is 16 amino acids long. Use of 60 Vbeta and 13 Jbeta primers characterized the PCR. The assay was immunoSEQ multiplex PCR, and TCRdb's table has in-frame clones only and misses some. The table shows roughly 150,000 clones, with roughly 80% occurring only once. The receptor was derived from a girl aged 2-10 years in good health and CMV-seropositive. What was sequenced was PBMCs. The chain has TRBV5-1 and TRBJ2-5, with 9 positions matching TRBD1. CDR3 loop: CASSLGGQGSTETQYF. The DNA for the CDR3 is TGCGCCAGCAGCTTGGGGGGACAGGGAAGTACGGAGACCCAGTACTTC.